The clone carrying this TCR beta chain occurred a few times. This record belongs to a study of CDR3 diversity in severe acne. One entry per CDR3 protein results from TCRdb running MiXCR on the PCR reads. This table holds more than 80,000 distinct CDR3 sequences, around 54% found once. CDR3 size: 12 residues. The V gene lost 6 bases and the J gene lost 5 bases, with 7 bases spanning the gap. The germline gives CDR1 SGHTA, CDR2 FQGNSA. This chain joins TRBV7-2 and TRBJ2-2; D ambiguous. The sequence came from a male donor with severe acne vulgaris. The specimen was blood. The chain's CDR3 is CASSGSTGELFF. CDR3 nucleotide sequence: TGTGCCAGCAGTGGCAGTACCGGGGAGCTGTTTTTT.